This is a list of T cell receptor beta chains from one sample in a study of T cells in Graves' hyperthyroidism and ophthalmopathy. TCRdb redid the calling of the multiplex PCR reads with MiXCR, one entry per CDR3 protein. The sample has some 770,000 distinct CDR3 sequences; 16% are singletons. What was sequenced was blood. Source of these receptors: a man aged 18 to 35 with Graves' hyperthyroidism. Both conserved end residues are trimmed from each CDR3.

TRBV19	12	TRBJ2-5	ASSIVGRQETQY
TRBV7-9	12	TRBJ2-1	ASTQTGGYNEQF
TRBV5-4	13	TRBJ1-2	ASSLDGRQSYGYT
TRBV5-1	13	TRBJ1-6	ASSPYSELGSPLH
TRBV29-1	16	TRBJ2-7	SVEVGRVEADLSYEQY
TRBV18	13	TRBJ2-5	ASSPPGTATETQY
TRBV4-2	17	TRBJ2-7	ASSPSGTGKSEAGYEQY
TRBV5-5	12	TRBJ1-2	ASSFTGLVYGYT
TRBV28	11	TRBJ2-7	ATWDRNSYEQY
TRBV24-1	15	TRBJ2-5	ATSDLTGTEDQETQY
TRBV14	13	TRBJ1-3	ASSRSGFSGNTIY
TRBV5-1	11	TRBJ2-1	ASSLFPGDEQF
TRBV5-4	12	TRBJ1-2	ASSSHRDNYGYT
TRBV6-1	11	TRBJ2-5	ASSFRGAETQY
TRBV20-1	13	TRBJ2-2	SARWLAQNTGELF